This entry features one T cell receptor (beta chain) sequence. What this receptor recognizes is not known. The sample holds no much larger clone one base away, and base qualities are not on file. CDR1 KGHDR and CDR2 SFDVKD are derived from the germline V gene. From V the trimming removes 3 bases and from J it removes 7 bases, while the gene matches leave 10 bases of the junction unaccounted for. From cysteine to phenylalanine, the CDR3 is 15 amino acids long. Here the CDR3 DNA is all that survives: 45 bases in frame from base 1. This sample's time point label indicates: patch test 1, 2 weeks after DPC sensitization. In the paper's terms, the treatment or condition label means: therapeutic diphenylcyclopropenone sensitization with weekly scalp DPC. At each patch-test visit, blood was drawn before the patch test was applied. To be eligible, patients had to be aged 18 to 70, diagnosed with alopecia and judged suitable for DPC therapy, while pregnant patients were excluded. Total RNA was isolated from unfractionated whole blood collected in Tempus Blood RNA tubes.

The method behind the library was RACE. Sequencer: NextSeq 500. Library preparation attached unique molecular identifiers to individual cDNA molecules for quantitative, reproducible TCR counting. For every blood RNA sample, sequencing covered both the TCR alpha and TCR beta chains. The authors' analysis ran thus. Samples had a median of around 92,000 TCRs, with a range from 23,224 to 690,600. V, J and CDR3 annotation of the TCR reads was performed with the Decombinator software suite. For PS versus PT1 abundance plots, all samples were subsampled to the same number of TCRs (28,000). Expanded TCRs were defined as absent before sensitization and observed at least eight times at the 2-week time point. The public reads were reprocessed in TCRdb via fastp at Q25 and MiXCR, keeping in-frame beta chains. Every CDR3 protein is listed once, alongside the most common genes and DNA of its rows. These V and J calls derive from TCRdb rather than the authors' analysis. This sample holds approximately 74,000 distinct CDR3 sequences; 32% were observed only once. The ten largest account for nearly 9% of the sample.

The data originate from a study of human T cells and chemical hapten exposure (dated by TCRdb to about 2021). Study-level background: For sensitization, 2% DPC in acetone was applied to a roughly 2 cm by roughly 2 cm area of upper inner arm skin. Throughout the study period of 20 to 30 weeks, patients also received therapeutic DPC doses to the scalp every week. Patch testing on the upper back used Finn chambers containing 0.01% DPC, with scoring done after 6 days according to International Contact Dermatitis Research Group standards. Alopecia areata with under or over 50% scalp involvement, alopecia totalis and alopecia universalis were represented in the patient cohort, which was mostly female. Libraries were pooled for sequencing, and variation in per-sample TCR yields was attributed mainly to small differences in library volumes within the pool. In alopecia patients, the study followed how the peripheral blood TCR repertoire changed in vivo over primary and secondary sensitization to diphenylcyclopropenone (DPC), a hapten. Patient blood was sampled pre-sensitization (week 0) and at 2, 6 and about 24 weeks after DPC sensitization. For TCR sequencing, blood came from 25 to 35 alopecia patients at anywhere from one to four time points (pre-sensitization, 2, 6 and 24 weeks).

General conclusions and limits of the study: DPC sensitization did not change the number of TCRs with a frequency above 1 in 1000, and there was no evidence of changes in global repertoire structure. Significantly more large CDR3 similarity clusters were formed by expanded TCRs than by pre-sensitization or healthy control sets, consistent with antigen-driven responses. Because every patient had alopecia, a presumed autoimmune disease, the patients' immune response might differ from that of healthy individuals. After repeated subsampling, changes were observed in the strength of the expansion versus patch-test correlation and in the threshold at which the correlation became significant. A positive correlation was found between the number of PT1 expanded TCRs and patch test score, with significance reached at thresholds 8, 16 and 32 but not 4.

Specimen: whole blood, collected in connection with sensitization to the hapten diphenylcyclopropenone (DPC). This chain joins TRBV24-1 to TRBJ1-1; 7 central bases correspond to TRBD1. The clonotype comes from a middle-aged man with alopecia areata. Some clones in this sample may be carry-over from other donors' samples. The bases are TGTGCCACCAGTGATCGACAGGGAGGTGCAAATGAAGCTTTCTTT. This codes for CATSDRQGGANEAFF.